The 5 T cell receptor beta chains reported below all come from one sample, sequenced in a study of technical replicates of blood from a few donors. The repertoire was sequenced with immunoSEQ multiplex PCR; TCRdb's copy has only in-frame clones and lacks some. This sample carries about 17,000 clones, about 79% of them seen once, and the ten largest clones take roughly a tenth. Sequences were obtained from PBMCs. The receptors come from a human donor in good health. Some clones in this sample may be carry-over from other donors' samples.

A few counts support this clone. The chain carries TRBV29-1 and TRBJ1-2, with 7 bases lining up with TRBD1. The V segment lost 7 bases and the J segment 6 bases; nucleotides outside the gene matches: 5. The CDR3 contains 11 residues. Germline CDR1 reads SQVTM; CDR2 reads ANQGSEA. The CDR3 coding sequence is TGCAGCGGAGGGGGCCCCCATGGCTACACCTTC. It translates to CSGGGPHGYTF.

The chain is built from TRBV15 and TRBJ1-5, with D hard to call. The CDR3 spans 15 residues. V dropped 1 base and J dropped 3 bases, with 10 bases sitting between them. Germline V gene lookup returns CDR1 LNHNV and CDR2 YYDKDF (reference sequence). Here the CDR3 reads CATSRGHGDNQPQHF. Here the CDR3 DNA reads TGTGCCACCAGCAGAGGTCACGGGGACAATCAGCCCCAGCATTTT.

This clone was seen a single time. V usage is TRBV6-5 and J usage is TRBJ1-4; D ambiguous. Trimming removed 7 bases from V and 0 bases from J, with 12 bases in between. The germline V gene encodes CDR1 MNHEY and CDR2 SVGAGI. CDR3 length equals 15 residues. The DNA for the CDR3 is TGTGCCAGCAAAAAGAGGCCTGCAACTAATGAAAAACTGTTTTTT. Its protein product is CASKKRPATNEKLFF.

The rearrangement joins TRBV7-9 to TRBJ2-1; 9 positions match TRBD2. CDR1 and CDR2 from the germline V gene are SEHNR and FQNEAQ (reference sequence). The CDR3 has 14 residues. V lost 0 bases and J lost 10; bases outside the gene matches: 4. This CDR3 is CASSLAAGGLEQFF. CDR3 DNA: TGTGCCAGCAGCTTAGCGGCGGGAGGGTTAGAGCAGTTCTTC. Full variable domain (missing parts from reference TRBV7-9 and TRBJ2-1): DTGVSQNPRHKITKRGQNVTFRCDPISEHNRLYWYRQTLGQGPEFLTYFQNEAQLEKSRLLSDRFSAERPKGSFSTLEIQRTEQGDSAMYLCASSLAAGGLEQFFGPGTRLTVL.

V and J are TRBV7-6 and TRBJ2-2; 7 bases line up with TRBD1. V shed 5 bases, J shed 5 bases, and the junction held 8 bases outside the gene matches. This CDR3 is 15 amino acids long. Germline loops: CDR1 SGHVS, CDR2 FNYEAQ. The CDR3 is CASSPPPGGTGELFF. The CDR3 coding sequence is TGTGCCAGCAGCCCCCCCCCAGGGGGTACCGGGGAGCTGTTTTTT.